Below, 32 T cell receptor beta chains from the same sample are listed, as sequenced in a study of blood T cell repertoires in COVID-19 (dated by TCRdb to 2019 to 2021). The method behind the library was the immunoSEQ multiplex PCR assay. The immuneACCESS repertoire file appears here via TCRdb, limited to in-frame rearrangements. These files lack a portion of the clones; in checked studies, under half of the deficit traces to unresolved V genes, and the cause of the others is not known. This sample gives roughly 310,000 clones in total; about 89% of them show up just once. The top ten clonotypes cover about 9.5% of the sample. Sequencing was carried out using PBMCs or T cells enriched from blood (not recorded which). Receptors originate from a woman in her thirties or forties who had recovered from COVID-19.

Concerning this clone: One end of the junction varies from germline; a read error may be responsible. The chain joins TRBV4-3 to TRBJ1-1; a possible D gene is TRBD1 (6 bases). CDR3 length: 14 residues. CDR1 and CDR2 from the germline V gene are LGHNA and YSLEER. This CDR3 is CASSKDRTGTEAFF. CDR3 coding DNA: TGCGCCAGCAGCAAAGACAGGACTGGGACTGAAGCTTTCTTT.

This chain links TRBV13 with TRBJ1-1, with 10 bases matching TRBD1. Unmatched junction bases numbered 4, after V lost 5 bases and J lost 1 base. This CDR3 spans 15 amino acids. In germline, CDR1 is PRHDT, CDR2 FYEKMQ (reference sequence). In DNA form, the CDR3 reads TGTGCCAGCAGCCGAGGGACAGGGGCGAACACTGAAGCTTTCTTT. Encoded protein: CASSRGTGANTEAFF.

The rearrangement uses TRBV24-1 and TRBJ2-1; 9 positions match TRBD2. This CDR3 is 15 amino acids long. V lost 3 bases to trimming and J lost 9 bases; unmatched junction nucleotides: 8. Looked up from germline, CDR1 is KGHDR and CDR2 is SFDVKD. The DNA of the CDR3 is TGTGCCACCAGTGATAGAGCGGGAGGAGTTGCTGAGCAGTTCTTC. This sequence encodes CATSDRAGGVAEQFF.

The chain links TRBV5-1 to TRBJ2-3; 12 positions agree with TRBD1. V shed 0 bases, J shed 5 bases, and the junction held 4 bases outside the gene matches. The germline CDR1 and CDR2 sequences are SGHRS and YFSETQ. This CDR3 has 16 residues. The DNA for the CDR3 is TGCGCCAGCAGCTTGGGGGACAGGGGGCTAGGAGATACGCAGTATTTT. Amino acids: CASSLGDRGLGDTQYF.

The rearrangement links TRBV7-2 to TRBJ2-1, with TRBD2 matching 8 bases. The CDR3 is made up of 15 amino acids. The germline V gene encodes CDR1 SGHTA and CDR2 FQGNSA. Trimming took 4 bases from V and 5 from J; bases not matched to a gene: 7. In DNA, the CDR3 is TGTGCCAGCAGCTCCCAAAGCGGGAGTCACAATGAGCAGTTCTTC. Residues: CASSSQSGSHNEQFF.

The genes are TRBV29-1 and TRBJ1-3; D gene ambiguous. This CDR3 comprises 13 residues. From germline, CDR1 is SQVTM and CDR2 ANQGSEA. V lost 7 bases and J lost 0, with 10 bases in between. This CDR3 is CSDSHLSGNTIYF. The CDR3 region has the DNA TGCAGCGATAGCCACCTCTCTGGAAACACCATATATTTT.

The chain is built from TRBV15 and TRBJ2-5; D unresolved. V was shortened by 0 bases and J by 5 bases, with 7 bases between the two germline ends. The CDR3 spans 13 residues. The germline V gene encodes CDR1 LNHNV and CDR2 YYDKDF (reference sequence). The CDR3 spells CATSRDPRETQYF. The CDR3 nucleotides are TGTGCCACCAGCAGAGACCCGCGGGAGACCCAGTACTTC.

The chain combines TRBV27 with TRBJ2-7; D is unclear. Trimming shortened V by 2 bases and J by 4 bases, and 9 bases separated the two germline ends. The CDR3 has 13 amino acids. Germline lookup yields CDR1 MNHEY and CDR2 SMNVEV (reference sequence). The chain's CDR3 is CASSLIPPYEQYF. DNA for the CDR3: TGTGCCAGCAGTTTAATCCCCCCTTACGAGCAGTACTTC.

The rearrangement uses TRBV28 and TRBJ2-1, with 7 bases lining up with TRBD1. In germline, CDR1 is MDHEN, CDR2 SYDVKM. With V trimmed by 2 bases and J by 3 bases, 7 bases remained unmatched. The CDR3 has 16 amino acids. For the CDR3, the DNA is TGTGCCAGCAGTTTAATAGGGACAGCGAACTACAATGAGCAGTTCTTC. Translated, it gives CASSLIGTANYNEQFF.

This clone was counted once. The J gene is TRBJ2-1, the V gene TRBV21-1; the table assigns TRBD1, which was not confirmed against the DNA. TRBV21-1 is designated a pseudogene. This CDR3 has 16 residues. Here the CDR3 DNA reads TGTGCCAGCAGCATTTCGGCCCTGCAGGGCTACAATGAGCAGTTCTTC. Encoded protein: CASSISALQGYNEQFF.

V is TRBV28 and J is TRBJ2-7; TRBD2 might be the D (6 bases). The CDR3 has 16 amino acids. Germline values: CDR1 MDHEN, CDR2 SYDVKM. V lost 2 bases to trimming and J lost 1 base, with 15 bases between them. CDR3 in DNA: TGTGCCAGCAGTTTACCCCTGGGGGGTCAGTCCTACGAGCAGTACTTC. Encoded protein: CASSLPLGGQSYEQYF. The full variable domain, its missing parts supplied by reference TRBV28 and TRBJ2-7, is DVKVTQSSRYLVKRTGEKVFLECVQDMDHENMFWYRQDPGLGLRLIYFSYDVKMKEKGDIPEGYSVSREKKERFSLILESASTNQTSMYLCASSLPLGGQSYEQYFGPGTRLTVT.

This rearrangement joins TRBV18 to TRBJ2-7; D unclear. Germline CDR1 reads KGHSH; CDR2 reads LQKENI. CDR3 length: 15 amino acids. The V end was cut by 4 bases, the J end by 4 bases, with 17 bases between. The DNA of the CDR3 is TGTGCCAGCTCACGAGAGAGTCGGGTTTCTTACGAGCAGTACTTC. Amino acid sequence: CASSRESRVSYEQYF.

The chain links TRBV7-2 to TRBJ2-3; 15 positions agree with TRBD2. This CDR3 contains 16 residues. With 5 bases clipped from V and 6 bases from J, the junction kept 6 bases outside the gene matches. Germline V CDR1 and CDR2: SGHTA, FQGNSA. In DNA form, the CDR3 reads TGTGCCAGCAGCCCGGGACTAGCGGGGGGCGGTGATACGCAGTATTTT. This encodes CASSPGLAGGGDTQYF. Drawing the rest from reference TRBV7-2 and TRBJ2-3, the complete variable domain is GAGVSQSPSNKVTEKGKDVELRCDPISGHTALYWYRQSLGQGLEFLIYFQGNSAPDKSGLPSDRFSAERTGGSVSTLTIQRTQQEDSAVYLCASSPGLAGGGDTQYFGPGTRLTVL.

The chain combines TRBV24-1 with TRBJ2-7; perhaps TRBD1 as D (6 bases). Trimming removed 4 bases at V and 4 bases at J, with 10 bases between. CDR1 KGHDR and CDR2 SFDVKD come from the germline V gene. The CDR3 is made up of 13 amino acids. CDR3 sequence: CATSDIQGYEQYF. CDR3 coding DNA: TGTGCCACCAGTGACATACAGGGTTACGAGCAGTACTTC.

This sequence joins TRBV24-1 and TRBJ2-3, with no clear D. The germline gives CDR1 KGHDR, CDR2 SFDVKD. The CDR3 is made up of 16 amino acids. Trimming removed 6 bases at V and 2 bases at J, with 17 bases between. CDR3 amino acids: CATSLQWPTSTDTQYF. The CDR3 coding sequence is TGTGCCACCAGTCTGCAATGGCCCACGTCCACAGATACGCAGTATTTT.

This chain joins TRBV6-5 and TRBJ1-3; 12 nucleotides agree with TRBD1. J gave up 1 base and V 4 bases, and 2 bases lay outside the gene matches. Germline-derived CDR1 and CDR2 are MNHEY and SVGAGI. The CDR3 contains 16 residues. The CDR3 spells CASSWDRGRSGNTIYF. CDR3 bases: TGTGCCAGCAGTTGGGACAGGGGGCGGTCTGGAAACACCATATATTTT.

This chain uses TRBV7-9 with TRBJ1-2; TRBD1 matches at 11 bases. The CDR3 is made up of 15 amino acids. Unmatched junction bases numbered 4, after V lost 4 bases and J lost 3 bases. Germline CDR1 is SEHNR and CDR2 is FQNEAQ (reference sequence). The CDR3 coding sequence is TGTGCCAGCAGCTCAGCGGACAGGGGGCACTATGGCTACACCTTC. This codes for CASSSADRGHYGYTF. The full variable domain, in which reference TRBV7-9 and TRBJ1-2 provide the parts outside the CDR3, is DTGVSQNPRHKITKRGQNVTFRCDPISEHNRLYWYRQTLGQGPEFLTYFQNEAQLEKSRLLSDRFSAERPKGSFSTLEIQRTEQGDSAMYLCASSSADRGHYGYTFGSGTRLTVV.

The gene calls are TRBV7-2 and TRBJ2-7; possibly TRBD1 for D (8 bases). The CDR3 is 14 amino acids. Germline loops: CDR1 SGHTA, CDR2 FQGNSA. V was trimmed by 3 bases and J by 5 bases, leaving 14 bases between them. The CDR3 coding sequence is TGTGCCAGCAGCTTTAACAGGGGGGGAAACGAGCAGTACTTC. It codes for CASSFNRGGNEQYF.

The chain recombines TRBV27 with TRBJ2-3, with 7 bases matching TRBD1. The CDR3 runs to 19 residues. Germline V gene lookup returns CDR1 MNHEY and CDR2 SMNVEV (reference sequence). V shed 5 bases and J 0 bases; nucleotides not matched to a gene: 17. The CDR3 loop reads CASSPLPRQGTFSTDTQYF. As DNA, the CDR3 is TGTGCCAGCAGTCCCCTTCCTCGACAGGGTACTTTTAGCACAGATACGCAGTATTTT.

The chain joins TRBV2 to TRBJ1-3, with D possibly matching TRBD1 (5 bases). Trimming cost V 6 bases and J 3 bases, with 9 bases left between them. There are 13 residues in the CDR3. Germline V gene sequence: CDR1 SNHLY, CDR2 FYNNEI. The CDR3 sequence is CASRGALGNTIYF. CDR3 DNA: TGTGCCAGCAGAGGGGCACTTGGAAACACCATATATTTT. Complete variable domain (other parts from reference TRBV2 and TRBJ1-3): EPEVTQTPSHQVTQMGQEVILRCVPISNHLYFYWYRQILGQKVEFLVSFYNNEISEKSEIFDDQFSVERPDGSNFTLKIRSTKLEDSAMYFCASRGALGNTIYFGEGSWLTVV.

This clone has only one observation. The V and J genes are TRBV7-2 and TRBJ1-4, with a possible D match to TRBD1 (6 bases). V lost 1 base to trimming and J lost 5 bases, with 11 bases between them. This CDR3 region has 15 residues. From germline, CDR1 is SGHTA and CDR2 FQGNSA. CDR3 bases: TGTGCCAGCAGCTTAGGTGGACAGCGAAATGAAAAACTGTTTTTT. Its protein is CASSLGGQRNEKLFF.

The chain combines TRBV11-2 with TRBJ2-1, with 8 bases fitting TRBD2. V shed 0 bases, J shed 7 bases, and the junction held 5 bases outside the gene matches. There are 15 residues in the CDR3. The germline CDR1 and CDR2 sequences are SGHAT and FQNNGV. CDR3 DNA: TGTGCCAGCAGCTTAGATCGGGGGGGCCAAAATGAGCAGTTCTTC. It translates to CASSLDRGGQNEQFF.

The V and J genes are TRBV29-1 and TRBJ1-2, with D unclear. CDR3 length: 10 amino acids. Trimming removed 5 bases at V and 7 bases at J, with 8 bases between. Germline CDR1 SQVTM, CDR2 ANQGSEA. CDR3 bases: TGCAGCGTTTGGGCGGGTGGCTACACCTTC. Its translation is CSVWAGGYTF.

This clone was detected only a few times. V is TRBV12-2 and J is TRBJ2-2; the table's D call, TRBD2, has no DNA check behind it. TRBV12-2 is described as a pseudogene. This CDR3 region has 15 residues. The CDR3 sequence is CASRCSGAYRGELFF. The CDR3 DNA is TGTGCAAGTCGCTGTAGCGGGGCGTACCGCGGGGAGCTGTTTTTT.

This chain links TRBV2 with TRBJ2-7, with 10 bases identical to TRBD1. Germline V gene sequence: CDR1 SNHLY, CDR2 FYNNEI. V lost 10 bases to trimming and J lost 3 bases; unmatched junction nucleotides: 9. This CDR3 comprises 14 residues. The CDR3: CAIRDRGLFYEQYF. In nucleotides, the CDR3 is TGTGCCATAAGGGACAGGGGTCTCTTCTACGAGCAGTACTTC.

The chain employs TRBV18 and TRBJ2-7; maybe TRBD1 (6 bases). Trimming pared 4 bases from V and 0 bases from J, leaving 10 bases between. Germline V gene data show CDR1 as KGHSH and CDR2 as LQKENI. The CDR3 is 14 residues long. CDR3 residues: CASSLGHHSYEQYF. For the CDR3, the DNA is TGTGCCAGCTCACTGGGACACCACTCCTACGAGCAGTACTTC.

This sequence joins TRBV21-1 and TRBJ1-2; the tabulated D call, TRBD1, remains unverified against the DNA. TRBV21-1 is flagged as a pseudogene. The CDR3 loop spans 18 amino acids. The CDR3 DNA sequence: TGTGCCAGCAGCAAATGCTGGATTGGACAGGGGAAGATCTATGGCTACACCTTC. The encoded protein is CASSKCWIGQGKIYGYTF.

The CDR3 region is CASNSQAGSSTDTQYF. The CDR3 DNA reads as TGTGCCAGCAACAGTCAGGCAGGCTCTAGCACAGATACGCAGTATTTT. This sequence joins TRBV7-9 and TRBJ2-3; D is undetermined. Germline CDR1 SEHNR, CDR2 FQNEAQ (reference sequence). Trimming left V 7 bases short and J 0 bases short, with 17 bases between. The CDR3 extends over 16 amino acids.

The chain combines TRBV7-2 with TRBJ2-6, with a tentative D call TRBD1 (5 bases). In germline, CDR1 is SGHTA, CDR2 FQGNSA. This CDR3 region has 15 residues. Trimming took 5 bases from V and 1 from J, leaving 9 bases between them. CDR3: CASSAQGSGANVLTF. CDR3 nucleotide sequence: TGTGCCAGCAGCGCGCAGGGTTCTGGGGCCAACGTCCTGACTTTC.

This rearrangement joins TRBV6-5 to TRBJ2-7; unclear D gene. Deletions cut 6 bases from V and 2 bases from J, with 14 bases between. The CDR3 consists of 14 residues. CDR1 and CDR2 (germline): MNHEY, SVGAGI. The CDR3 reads CASSQASSTYEQYF. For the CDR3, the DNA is TGTGCCAGCAGCCAGGCATCCTCCACCTACGAGCAGTACTTC.

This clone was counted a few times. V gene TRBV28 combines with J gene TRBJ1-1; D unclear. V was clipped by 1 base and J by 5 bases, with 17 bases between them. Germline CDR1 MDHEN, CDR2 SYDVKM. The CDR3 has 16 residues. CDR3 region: CASSLSEIVARTEAFF. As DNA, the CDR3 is TGTGCCAGCAGTTTATCAGAAATCGTAGCTCGTACTGAAGCTTTCTTT. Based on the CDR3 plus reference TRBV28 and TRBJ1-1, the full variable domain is DVKVTQSSRYLVKRTGEKVFLECVQDMDHENMFWYRQDPGLGLRLIYFSYDVKMKEKGDIPEGYSVSREKKERFSLILESASTNQTSMYLCASSLSEIVARTEAFFGQGTRLTVV.

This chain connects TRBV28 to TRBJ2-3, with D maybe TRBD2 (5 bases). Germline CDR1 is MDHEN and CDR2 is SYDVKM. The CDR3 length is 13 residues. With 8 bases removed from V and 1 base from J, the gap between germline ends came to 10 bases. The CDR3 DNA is TGTGCCAGCCTGGAGGCGGGCACAGATACGCAGTATTTT. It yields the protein CASLEAGTDTQYF.